The clone carrying this T cell receptor beta chain was counted only a few times. Its antigen is as yet unknown. The data derive from a study of post-analysis software for immune sequencing data. The V end was cut by 5 bases, the J end by 2 bases, with 16 bases between. The CDR3 has 15 amino acids. The germline V gene has CDR1 SGHVS and CDR2 FQNEAQ. Unique molecular identifiers were carried by the TCR beta cDNA libraries. The authors obtained 500,000 or so cDNA molecules from approximately 1 to 10 million T cells. TCRdb re-derived calls from the PCR reads in MiXCR, one entry per CDR3 protein. The sample carries about 430,000 distinct CDR3 sequences, approximately 42% recorded once. Notes on the study in general: Patients with multiple sclerosis recorded significantly lower normalized Chao1 diversity than controls, the study found. Patients had higher frequencies than controls of roughly five TRBV segments, including TRBV5-6, TRBV5-1 and TRBV20-1.

The V and J genes are TRBV7-8 and TRBJ2-7; D gene unclear. Sequenced input: blood. This TCR was recovered from a girl aged 2-9 years with multiple sclerosis. In DNA form, the CDR3 reads TGTGCCAGCAGCCAGGCGCCCTTCCAAGCCTACGAGCAGTACTTC. It codes for CASSQAPFQAYEQYF.